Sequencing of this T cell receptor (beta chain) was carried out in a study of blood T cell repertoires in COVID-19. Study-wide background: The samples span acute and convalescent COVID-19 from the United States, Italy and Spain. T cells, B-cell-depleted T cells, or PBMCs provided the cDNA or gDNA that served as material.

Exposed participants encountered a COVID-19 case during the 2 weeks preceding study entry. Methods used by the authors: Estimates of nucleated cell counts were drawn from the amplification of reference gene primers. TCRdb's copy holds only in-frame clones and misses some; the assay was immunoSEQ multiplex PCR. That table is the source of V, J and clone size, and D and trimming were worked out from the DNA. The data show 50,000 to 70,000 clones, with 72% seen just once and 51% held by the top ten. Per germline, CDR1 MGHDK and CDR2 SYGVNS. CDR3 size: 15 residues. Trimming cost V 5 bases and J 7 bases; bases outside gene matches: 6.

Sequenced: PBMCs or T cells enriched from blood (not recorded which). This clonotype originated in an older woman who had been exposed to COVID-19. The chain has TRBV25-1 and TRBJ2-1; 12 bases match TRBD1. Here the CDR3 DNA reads TGTGCCAGCAGTCCCGGGACAGGGGGCTGGAATGAGCAGTTCTTC. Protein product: CASSPGTGGWNEQFF.